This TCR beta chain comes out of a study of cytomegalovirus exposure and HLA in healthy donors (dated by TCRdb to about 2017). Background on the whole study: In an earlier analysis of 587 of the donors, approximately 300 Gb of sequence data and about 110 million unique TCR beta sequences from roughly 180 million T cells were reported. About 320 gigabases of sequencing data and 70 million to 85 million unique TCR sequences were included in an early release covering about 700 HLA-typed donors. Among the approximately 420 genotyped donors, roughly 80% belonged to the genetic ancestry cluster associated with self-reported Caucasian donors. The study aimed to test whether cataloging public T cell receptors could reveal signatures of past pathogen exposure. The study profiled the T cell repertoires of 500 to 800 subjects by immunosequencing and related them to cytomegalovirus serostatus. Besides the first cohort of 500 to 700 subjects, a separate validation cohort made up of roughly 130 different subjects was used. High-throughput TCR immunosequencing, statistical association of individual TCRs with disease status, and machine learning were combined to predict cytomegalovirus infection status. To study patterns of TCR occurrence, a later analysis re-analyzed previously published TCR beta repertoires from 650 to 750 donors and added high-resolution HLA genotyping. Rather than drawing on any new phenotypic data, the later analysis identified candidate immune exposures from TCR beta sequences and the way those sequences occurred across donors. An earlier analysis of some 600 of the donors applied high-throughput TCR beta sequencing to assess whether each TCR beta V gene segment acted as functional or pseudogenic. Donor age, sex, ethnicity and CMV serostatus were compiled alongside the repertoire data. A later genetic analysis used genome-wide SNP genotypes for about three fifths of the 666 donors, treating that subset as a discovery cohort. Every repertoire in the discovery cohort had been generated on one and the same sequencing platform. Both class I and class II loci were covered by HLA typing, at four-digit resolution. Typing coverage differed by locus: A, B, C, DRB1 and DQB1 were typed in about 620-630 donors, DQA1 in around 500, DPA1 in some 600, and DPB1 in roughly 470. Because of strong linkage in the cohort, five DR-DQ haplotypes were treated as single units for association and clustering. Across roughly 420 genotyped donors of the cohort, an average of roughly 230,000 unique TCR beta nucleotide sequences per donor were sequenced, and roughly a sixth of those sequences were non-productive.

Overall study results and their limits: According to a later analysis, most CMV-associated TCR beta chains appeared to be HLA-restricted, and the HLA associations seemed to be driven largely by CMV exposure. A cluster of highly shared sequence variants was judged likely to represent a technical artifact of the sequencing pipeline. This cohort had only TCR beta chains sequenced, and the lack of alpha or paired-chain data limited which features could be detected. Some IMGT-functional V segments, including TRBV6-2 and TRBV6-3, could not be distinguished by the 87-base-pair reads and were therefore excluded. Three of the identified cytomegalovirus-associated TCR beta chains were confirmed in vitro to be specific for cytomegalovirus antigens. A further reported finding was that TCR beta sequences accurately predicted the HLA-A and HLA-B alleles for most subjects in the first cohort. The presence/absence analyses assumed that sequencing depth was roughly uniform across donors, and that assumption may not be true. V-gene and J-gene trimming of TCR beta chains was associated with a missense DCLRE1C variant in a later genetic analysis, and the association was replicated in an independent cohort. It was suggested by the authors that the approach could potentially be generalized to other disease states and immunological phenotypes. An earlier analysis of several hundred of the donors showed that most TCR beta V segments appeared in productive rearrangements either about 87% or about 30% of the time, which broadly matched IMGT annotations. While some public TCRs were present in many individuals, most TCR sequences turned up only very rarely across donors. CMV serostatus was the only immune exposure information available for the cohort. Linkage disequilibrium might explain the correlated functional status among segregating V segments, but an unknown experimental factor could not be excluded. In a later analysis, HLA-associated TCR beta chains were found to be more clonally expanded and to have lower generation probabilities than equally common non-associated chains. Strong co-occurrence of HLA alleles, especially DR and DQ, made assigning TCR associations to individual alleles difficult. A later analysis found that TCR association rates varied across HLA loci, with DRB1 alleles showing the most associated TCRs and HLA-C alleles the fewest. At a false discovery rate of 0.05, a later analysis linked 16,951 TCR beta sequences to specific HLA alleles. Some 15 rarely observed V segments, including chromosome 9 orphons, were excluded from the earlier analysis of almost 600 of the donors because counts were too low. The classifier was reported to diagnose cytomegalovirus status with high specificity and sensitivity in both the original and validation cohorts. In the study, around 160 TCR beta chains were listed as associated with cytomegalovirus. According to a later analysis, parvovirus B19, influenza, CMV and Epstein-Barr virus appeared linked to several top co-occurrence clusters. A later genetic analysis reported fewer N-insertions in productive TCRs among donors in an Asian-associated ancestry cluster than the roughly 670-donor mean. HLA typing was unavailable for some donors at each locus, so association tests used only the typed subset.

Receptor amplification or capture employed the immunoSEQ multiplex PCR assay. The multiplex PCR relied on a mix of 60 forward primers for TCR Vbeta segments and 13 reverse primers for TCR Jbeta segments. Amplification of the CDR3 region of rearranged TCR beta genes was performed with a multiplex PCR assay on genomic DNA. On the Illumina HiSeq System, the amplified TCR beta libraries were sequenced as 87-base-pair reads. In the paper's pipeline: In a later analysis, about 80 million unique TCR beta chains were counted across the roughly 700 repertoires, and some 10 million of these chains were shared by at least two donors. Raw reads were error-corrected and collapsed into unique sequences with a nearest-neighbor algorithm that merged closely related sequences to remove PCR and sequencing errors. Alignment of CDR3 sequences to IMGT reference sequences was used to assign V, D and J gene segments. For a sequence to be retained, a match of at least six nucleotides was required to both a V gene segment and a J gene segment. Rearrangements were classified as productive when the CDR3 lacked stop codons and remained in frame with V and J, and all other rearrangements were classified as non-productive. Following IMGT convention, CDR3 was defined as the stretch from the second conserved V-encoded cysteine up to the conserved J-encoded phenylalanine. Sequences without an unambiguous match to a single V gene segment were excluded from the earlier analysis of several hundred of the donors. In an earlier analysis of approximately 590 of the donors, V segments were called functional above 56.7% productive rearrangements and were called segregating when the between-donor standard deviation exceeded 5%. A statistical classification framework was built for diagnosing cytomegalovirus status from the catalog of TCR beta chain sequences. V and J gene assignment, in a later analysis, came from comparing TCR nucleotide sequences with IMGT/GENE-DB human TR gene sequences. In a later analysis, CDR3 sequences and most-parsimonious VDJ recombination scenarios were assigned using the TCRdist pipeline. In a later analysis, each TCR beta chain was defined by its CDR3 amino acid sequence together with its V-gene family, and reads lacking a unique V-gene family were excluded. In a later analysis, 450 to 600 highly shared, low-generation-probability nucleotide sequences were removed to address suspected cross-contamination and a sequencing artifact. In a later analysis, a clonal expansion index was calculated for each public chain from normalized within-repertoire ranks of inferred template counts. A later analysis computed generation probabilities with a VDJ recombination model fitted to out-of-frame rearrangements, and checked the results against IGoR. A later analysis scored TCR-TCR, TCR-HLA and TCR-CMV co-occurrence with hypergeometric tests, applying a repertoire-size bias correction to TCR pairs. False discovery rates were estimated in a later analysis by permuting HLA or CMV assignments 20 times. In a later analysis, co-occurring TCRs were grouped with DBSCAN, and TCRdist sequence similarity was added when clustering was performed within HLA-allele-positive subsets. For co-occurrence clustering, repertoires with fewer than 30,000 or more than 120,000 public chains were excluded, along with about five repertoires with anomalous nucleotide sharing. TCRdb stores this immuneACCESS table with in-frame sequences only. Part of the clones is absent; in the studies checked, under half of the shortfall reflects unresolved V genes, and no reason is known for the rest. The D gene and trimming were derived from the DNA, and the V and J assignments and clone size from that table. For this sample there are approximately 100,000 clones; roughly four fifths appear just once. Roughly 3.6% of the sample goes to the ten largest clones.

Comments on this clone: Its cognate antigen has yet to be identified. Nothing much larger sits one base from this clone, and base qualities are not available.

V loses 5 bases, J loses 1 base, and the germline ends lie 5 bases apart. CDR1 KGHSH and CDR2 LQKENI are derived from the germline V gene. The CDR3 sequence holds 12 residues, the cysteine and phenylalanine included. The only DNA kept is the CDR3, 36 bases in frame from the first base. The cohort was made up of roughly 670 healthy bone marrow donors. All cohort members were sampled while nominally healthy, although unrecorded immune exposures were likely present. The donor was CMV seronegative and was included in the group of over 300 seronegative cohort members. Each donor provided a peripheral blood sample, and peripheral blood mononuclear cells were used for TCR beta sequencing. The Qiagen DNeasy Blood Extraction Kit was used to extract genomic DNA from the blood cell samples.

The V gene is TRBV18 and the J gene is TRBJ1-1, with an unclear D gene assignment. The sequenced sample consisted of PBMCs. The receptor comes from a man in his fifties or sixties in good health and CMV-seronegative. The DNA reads TGTGCCAGCTCAGTTCAGAACACTGAAGCTTTCTTT. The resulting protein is CASSVQNTEAFF.